This is a list of T cell receptor beta chains from one sample in a study of neurological immune-mediated disorders. A single record per CDR3 protein comes from TCRdb applying MiXCR to the 5' RACE reads. Of around 40,000 distinct CDR3 sequences listed, roughly 6.9% are singletons. The sequenced sample was CD4+ T cells from blood. The receptors come from a man over 45 in good health. Both conserved end residues are part of each CDR3. D genes are given only for firm matches. Not all rows give a size; the values are once, few, many and, for expanded clones, a class.

17	.	many	TRBV5-1	TRBJ1-3	TGCGCCAGCAGCTTGGTTACTCTCAGAGACTCTGGAAACACCATATATTTT	CASSLVTLRDSGNTIYF
15	.	many	TRBV20-1	TRBJ2-3	TGCAGTGCTACCCTTAGGAAGGACGGAGGAGATACGCAGTATTTT	CSATLRKDGGDTQYF
13	TRBD2	many	TRBV20-1	TRBJ2-5	TGCAGTACTACGGCTAGCGGGAAAGAGACCCAGTACTTC	CSTTASGKETQYF
15	.	many	TRBV27	TRBJ2-7	TGTGCCAGCGGGGGAGCCTTACCGAACTCCTACGAGCAGTACTTC	CASGGALPNSYEQYF
15	TRBD1	many	TRBV12-3/TRBV12-4	TRBJ1-6	TGTGCCAGCAGTTTACTCCAGGGGGCAAATTCACCCCTCCACTTT	CASSLLQGANSPLHF
16	.	.	TRBV11-2	TRBJ2-3	TGTGCCAGCAGCTTTACCGGGCGGGGCGGACCAGATACGCAGTATTTT	CASSFTGRGGPDTQYF
15	TRBD1	many	TRBV6-4	TRBJ1-2	TGTGCCAGCAGTGCCACAGGGGGAACTAACTATGGCTACACCTTC	CASSATGGTNYGYTF
14	TRBD1	many	TRBV11-1	TRBJ1-2	TGTGCCAGCAGCGGCGGACAGGGGCTTCCTGGCTACACCTTC	CASSGGQGLPGYTF
15	.	.	TRBV5-1	TRBJ1-1	TGCGCCAGCAGCGGACGGTCCGGAGGGGACACTGAAGCTTTCTTT	CASSGRSGGDTEAFF
17	TRBD2	many	TRBV28	TRBJ2-7	TGTGCCAGCAGTCGTAGGGGCCTAGCGGGAGGGCCCAACGAGCAGTACTTC	CASSRRGLAGGPNEQYF
14	.	many	TRBV20-1	TRBJ1-2	TGCAGTGCTAGAGTAATCGACGGGAACTATGGCTACACCTTC	CSARVIDGNYGYTF
15	.	few	TRBV18	TRBJ2-7	TGTGCCAGCTCAGGCCAGGGGTCCAGCTCCTACGAGCAGTACTTC	CASSGQGSSSYEQYF
13	.	many	TRBV5-1	TRBJ2-7	TGCGCCAGCAGCTTCCAGGGAAGCAACGAGCAGTACTTC	CASSFQGSNEQYF
15	TRBD2	.	TRBV7-9	TRBJ2-7	TGTGCCAGCAGCTCGACGACTAGCGCGTACTACGAGCAGTACTTC	CASSSTTSAYYEQYF
15	.	many	TRBV28	TRBJ2-5	TGTGCCAGCAGTCCTGGGGGGAGCGGAACGGAGACCCAGTACTTC	CASSPGGSGTETQYF
17	TRBD1	many	TRBV6-5	TRBJ2-7	TGTGCCAGCAGTTACTCGATGTCTGGGACAGGGATGTACGAGCAGTACTTC	CASSYSMSGTGMYEQYF
12	.	many	TRBV9	TRBJ2-3	TGTGCCAGCAGCCCGGATAGGAACACGCAGTATTTT	CASSPDRNTQYF
12	.	.	TRBV20-1	TRBJ2-7	TGCAGTGCCGCAGGACCCTCCTACGAGCAGTACTTC	CSAAGPSYEQYF
15	.	.	TRBV20-1	TRBJ2-4	TGCAGTGCTAGAGATACAGGGAGGGGCAAAAACATTCAGTACTTC	CSARDTGRGKNIQYF
17	TRBD2	many	TRBV4-3	TRBJ2-3	TGCGCCAGCAGCCTGGGACTAGCGGGAGGGCCGGCAGATACGCAGTATTTT	CASSLGLAGGPADTQYF
11	.	many	TRBV2	TRBJ2-5	TGTGCCAGCACTTGGCGGGAGACCCAGTACTTC	CASTWRETQYF
17	TRBD1	many	TRBV18	TRBJ2-5	TGTGCCAGCTCACCACCTTTCAGGGGACAGAACGAAGAGACCCAGTACTTC	CASSPPFRGQNEETQYF
14	TRBD2	many	TRBV20-1	TRBJ2-5	TGCAGTGCTAGAAGAGCGGGAGAGGGGGAGACCCAGTACTTC	CSARRAGEGETQYF
14	TRBD2	many	TRBV13	TRBJ2-7	TGTGCCAGCAGCTTCAGCGGGAACTCCTACGAGCAGTACTTC	CASSFSGNSYEQYF
15	.	.	TRBV7-8	TRBJ1-4	TGTGCCAGCAGCCCTTTCCAGGACAGAGGAGAAAAACTGTTTTTT	CASSPFQDRGEKLFF
15	.	many	TRBV5-1	TRBJ2-5	TGCGCCAGCAGCTTGGAGTCCGGGGTACAAGAGACCCAGTACTTC	CASSLESGVQETQYF
17	.	many	TRBV4-1	TRBJ2-7	TGCGCCAGCAGCCAAGGCAGGCTAGCGGGCGCCAGGGGGGAGCAGTACTTC	CASSQGRLAGARGEQYF
14	.	many	TRBV5-1	TRBJ2-5	TGCGCCAGCAGCCTGCTGGAGAGGCAGGCGACCCAGTACTTC	CASSLLERQATQYF
17	TRBD1	many	TRBV7-2	TRBJ1-3	TGTGCCAGCAGCTCCCGATCGACAGGGACCACTGGAAACACCATATATTTT	CASSSRSTGTTGNTIYF
16	.	many	TRBV7-9	TRBJ2-7	TGTGCCAGCAGCTTAGCGAGGTTGGGGGCTAAGTACGAGCAGTACTTC	CASSLARLGAKYEQYF
17	TRBD2	many	TRBV3-1	TRBJ2-3	TGTGCCAGCAGCCAATTAGCGGGAGCTGACATCACAGATACGCAGTATTTT	CASSQLAGADITDTQYF
12	.	.	TRBV25-1	TRBJ2-7	TGTGCCAGCAGTGACGGGGATTACGAGCAGTACTTC	CASSDGDYEQYF
15	.	.	TRBV11-3	TRBJ2-2	TGTGCCAGCAGCTCCTACAGGGAGAACACCGGGGAGCTGTTTTTT	CASSSYRENTGELFF
17	TRBD1	.	TRBV5-4	TRBJ2-2	TGTGCCAGCAGCAGACCCCCGGGACAGGGGATTACCGGGGAGCTGTTTTTT	CASSRPPGQGITGELFF
13	TRBD2	many	TRBV27	TRBJ2-7	TGTGCCAGCCCTAGCGGATTAAACTACGAGCAGTACTTC	CASPSGLNYEQYF
16	TRBD1	many	TRBV12-3/TRBV12-4	TRBJ1-2	TGTGCCAGCAGTTTAGCCTTGACAGGGGGAGACGGTGGCTACACCTTC	CASSLALTGGDGGYTF
14	TRBD2	many	TRBV7-2	TRBJ2-7	TGTGCCAGCAGCAATAGCGGGGTCTCCTACGAGCAGTACTTC	CASSNSGVSYEQYF
18	TRBD2	many	TRBV20-1	TRBJ2-5	TGCAGTGCTAGTCTTGTGGGCCTAGCGGGCCCTACGGGGGAGACCCAGTACTTC	CSASLVGLAGPTGETQYF
14	TRBD2	many	TRBV20-1	TRBJ2-7	TGCAGTGCCCATAGCGGGAGGTCCTCCTACGAGCAGTACTTC	CSAHSGRSSYEQYF
19	TRBD1	many	TRBV20-1	TRBJ1-5	TGCAGTGCTAGAAGGTTCCTGGACAGGGGGCCTAGGAACAATCAGCCCCAGCATTTT	CSARRFLDRGPRNNQPQHF
13	TRBD1	many	TRBV25-1	TRBJ2-2	TGTGCCAGCATTGAGGGGGCCGGCGGGGAGCTGTTTTTT	CASIEGAGGELFF
12	.	.	TRBV7-2	TRBJ2-7	TGTGCCAGCAGCTTATTTGGCTACGAGCAGTACTTC	CASSLFGYEQYF
13	.	many	TRBV28	TRBJ2-7	TGTGCCACCTGCGGGCCACGGGGCACCGGATGGTACTTC	CATCGPRGTGWYF
17	TRBD2	.	TRBV9	TRBJ2-5	TGTGCCAGCAGCTTTACTGATATAGCGGGAATATGGGAGACCCAGTACTTC	CASSFTDIAGIWETQYF
15	TRBD2	many	TRBV6-2/TRBV6-3	TRBJ2-7	TGTGCCAGCAGTACGACTAGCGGGACCTCCTACGAGCAGTACTTC	CASSTTSGTSYEQYF
15	TRBD2	.	TRBV24-1	TRBJ2-1	TGTGCCACCAGTGGTGGGACTAGCGGGAGGAATGAGCAGTTCTTC	CATSGGTSGRNEQFF
11	.	.	TRBV12-3/TRBV12-4	TRBJ2-7	TGTGCCAGCAGTTTATCAAGCGAGCAGTACTTC	CASSLSSEQYF
15	.	many	TRBV18	TRBJ1-6	TGTGCCAGCTCATCCCAGGGCAGACTTAATTCACCCCTCCACTTT	CASSSQGRLNSPLHF
13	TRBD1	many	TRBV28	TRBJ2-7	TGTGCCAGCAGGGCGGGACAGGGCTACGAGCAGTACTTC	CASRAGQGYEQYF
12	.	many	TRBV6-5	TRBJ2-7	TGTGCCAGCAGTTACGTGGGGAAGAAGCAGTACTTC	CASSYVGKKQYF
12	.	many	TRBV6-2/TRBV6-3	TRBJ2-1	TGTGCCAGCAGTTCTTTAGGCAATGAGCAGTTCTTC	CASSSLGNEQFF
16	.	many	TRBV11-2	TRBJ2-2	TGTGCCAGCAGCTTAAGACAGGCCTCGAACACCGGGGAGCTGTTTTTT	CASSLRQASNTGELFF
15	TRBD1	many	TRBV7-3	TRBJ2-1	TGTGCCAGCAGCTTAGACAGGGGACCCTACAATGAGCAGTTCTTC	CASSLDRGPYNEQFF
15	TRBD2	many	TRBV7-9	TRBJ2-1	TGTGCCAGCAGCCTGACTAGCGGGGCCTACAATGAGCAGTTCTTC	CASSLTSGAYNEQFF